Listed below are T cell receptor beta chains from one sample, sequenced in a study of T cells in Graves' hyperthyroidism and ophthalmopathy. A single record per CDR3 protein comes from TCRdb applying MiXCR to the multiplex PCR reads. The sample has 500,000 to 650,000 distinct CDR3 sequences, 35% to 50% seen once. Material for sequencing was peripheral blood or thyroid tissue (not recorded which). The source of these receptors is an adult woman with Graves' disease, either hyperthyroidism or ophthalmopathy (not recorded which). Each CDR3 is given with its conserved first and last residue. Each record gives: J gene, clone size, D gene, V gene, CDR3 DNA, CDR3 protein. The D gene is left open where the match is weak. Size tells how often a clone was seen (once, few, many) or the class of an expanded clone, and some rows leave it out.

>TRBJ1-6|few|.|TRBV9
TGTGCCAGCAGCGTTTCGCAGGAAAATTCACCCCTCCACTTT
CASSVSQENSPLHF
>TRBJ1-2|.|TRBD1|TRBV9
TGTGCCAGCAGCTCAGGCCGTACAGGGGATGGCTACACCTTC
CASSSGRTGDGYTF
>TRBJ2-6|.|TRBD1|TRBV10-3
TGTGCCATCAGTGAGGGACAGGGGGTCTCTGGGGCCAACGTCCTGACTTTC
CAISEGQGVSGANVLTF
>TRBJ2-1|.|TRBD1|TRBV20-1
TGCAGTGCTAACTCACCGGGACAGGGTAACAATGAGCAGTTCTTC
CSANSPGQGNNEQFF
>TRBJ2-5|many|.|TRBV4-2
TGTGCCAGCAGCCAATCCCAGACCGGGTACCAAGAGACCCAGTACTTC
CASSQSQTGYQETQYF
>TRBJ1-4|.|.|TRBV9
TGTGCCAGCAGCGTAGCTCCGGGAGGGGTAACTAATGAAAAACTGTTTTTT
CASSVAPGGVTNEKLFF
>TRBJ1-3|many|.|TRBV29-1
TGCAGCGTTGTGGACAATGGAAACACCATATATTTT
CSVVDNGNTIYF
>TRBJ1-1|.|.|TRBV19
TGTGCCAGTAGGACGACAGATACATGGAGGACTGAAGCTTTCTTT
CASRTTDTWRTEAFF
>TRBJ2-5|.|TRBD2|TRBV29-1
TGCAGCGTTGACGTCGGGGGGGTCCAAGAGACCCAGTACTTC
CSVDVGGVQETQYF
>TRBJ2-2|.|.|TRBV7-9
TGTGCCAGCACCCCCCCCAGTTTGAGGGGTACCGGGGAGCTGTTTTTT
CASTPPSLRGTGELFF
>TRBJ1-4|many|.|TRBV5-1
TGCGCCAGCAGACTACTCCCCGAGAGGGAAAAACTGTTTTTT
CASRLLPEREKLFF
>TRBJ1-1|.|.|TRBV7-9
TGTGCCAGCAGCGCCGACGTGGGGAACACTGAAGCTTTCTTT
CASSADVGNTEAFF
>TRBJ1-1|many|.|TRBV2
TGTGCCAGCAGAGCCGGAGGGAACACTGAAGCTTTCTTT
CASRAGGNTEAFF
>TRBJ2-3|few|TRBD1|TRBV29-1
TGCAGCGCCGCCCGGGGACAGGTAACAGATACGCAGTATTTT
CSAARGQVTDTQYF
>TRBJ2-2|few|.|TRBV11-2
TGTGCCAGCAGCTTAGGTGGAGGGAACGGCGGGGAGCTGTTTTTT
CASSLGGGNGGELFF
>TRBJ2-2|.|.|TRBV13
TGTGCCAGCAGCCATAAGCCGAACACCGGGGAGCTGTTTTTT
CASSHKPNTGELFF
>TRBJ2-6|.|.|TRBV2
TGTGCCAGCAGTGTAAACACTGGGGCCAACGTCCTGACTTTC
CASSVNTGANVLTF
>TRBJ1-4|.|.|TRBV7-2
TGTGCCAGCAGCGATGGGGCTAATGAAAAACTGTTTTTT
CASSDGANEKLFF
>TRBJ2-5|.|TRBD2|TRBV24-1
TGTGCCACCAGTGACGATGGGACTAGCGGGAGGGACCAAGAGACCCAGTACTTC
CATSDDGTSGRDQETQYF
>TRBJ1-2|many|TRBD1|TRBV20-1
TGCAGTGCCAATCCGGGACAGAACTATGGCTACACCTTC
CSANPGQNYGYTF
>TRBJ2-6|.|TRBD1|TRBV2
TGTGCCAGCAGGGACAGGGATCTCTCTGGGGCCAACGTCCTGACTTTC
CASRDRDLSGANVLTF
>TRBJ1-2|many|.|TRBV10-3
TGTGCCACATCGACCAGGGGCGCCCACTACACCTTC
CATSTRGAHYTF
>TRBJ2-5|.|.|TRBV6-6
TGTGCCAGCGGCTCGGGGATAATACAAGAGACCCAGTACTTC
CASGSGIIQETQYF
>TRBJ2-5|.|.|TRBV20-1
TGCAGTGCTAGAAGGCTTCTCGCGGAAGAGACCCAGTACTTC
CSARRLLAEETQYF
>TRBJ1-2|many|.|TRBV20-1
TGCAGTGCTAGAGAAGTAGCTTATGGCCACACCTTC
CSAREVAYGHTF
>TRBJ2-6|few|.|TRBV4-3
TGCGCCAGCAGCCAAGAAGGAGTCTCTGGGGCCAACGTCCTGACTTTC
CASSQEGVSGANVLTF
>TRBJ1-2|.|TRBD1|TRBV25-1
TGTGCCAGCAGTGATTCCCGACAGGGGATGGAAGGCTACACCTTC
CASSDSRQGMEGYTF
>TRBJ2-3|.|TRBD1|TRBV20-1
TGCAGTGCCGGGACAGCTGCACCAGATACGCAGTATTTT
CSAGTAAPDTQYF
>TRBJ1-1|many|.|TRBV7-9
TGTGCCAGCAGCTTAGCGTTGAGATACACTGAAGCTTTCTTT
CASSLALRYTEAFF
>TRBJ1-4|few|.|TRBV25-1
TGTGCCAGCGAAGTTACAGGGCAAACTAATGAAAAACTGTTTTTT
CASEVTGQTNEKLFF
>TRBJ1-6|.|.|TRBV20-1
TGCAGTGTGCGACAGTTAAGTTCACCCCTCCACTTT
CSVRQLSSPLHF
>TRBJ1-6|.|.|TRBV5-6
TGTGCCAGCAGCTTGGAGGGTTCAGGGATGTATTCACCCCTCCACTTT
CASSLEGSGMYSPLHF
>TRBJ1-1|many|.|TRBV29-1
TGCAGCGTTGGTAGGAACCCTGAAGCTTTCTTT
CSVGRNPEAFF
>TRBJ1-1|.|.|TRBV11-2
TGTGCCAGCAGCCAGTCGGGGTGGAGGAACACTGAAGCTTTCTTT
CASSQSGWRNTEAFF
>TRBJ1-5|.|.|TRBV20-1
TGCAGTGCTAGAGAAGGAGGGAGAGAGACCCAGCATTTT
CSAREGGRETQHF
>TRBJ2-5|once|TRBD2|TRBV10-3
TGTGCCATCAGGGATGGGACTAGCGGGACCCAGACCCAGTACTTC
CAIRDGTSGTQTQYF
>TRBJ1-1|many|.|TRBV6-5
TGTGCCACCACTAGCTTGACTGAAGCTTTCTTT
CATTSLTEAFF
>TRBJ1-6|.|.|TRBV6-2/TRBV6-3
TGTGCCAGCAGTTACGGACAGTGGAATTCACCCCTCCACTTT
CASSYGQWNSPLHF
>TRBJ2-6|once|.|TRBV10-1
TGCGCCAGCAGTGAGCCTACAGAGGTTGGGGCCAACGTCCTGACTTTC
CASSEPTEVGANVLTF
>TRBJ1-6|few|.|TRBV3-1
TGTGCCAGCAGCCAAGTGGGGGCAGGGGATTCACCCCTCCACTTT
CASSQVGAGDSPLHF
>TRBJ2-7|many|.|TRBV5-1
TGCGCCAGCAGCGAGGGAAGGGGCGACGAGCAGTACTTC
CASSEGRGDEQYF
>TRBJ1-6|few|.|TRBV20-1
TGCAGTGCTCCAGGGCGGGGCGATAATTCACCCCTCCACTTT
CSAPGRGDNSPLHF
>TRBJ2-5|once|.|TRBV5-6
TGTGCCAGCAGCTTAAGTGCTCGGTACCAAGAGACCCAGTACTTC
CASSLSARYQETQYF
>TRBJ1-5|.|.|TRBV7-2
TGTGCCAGCAGCTTAGAAGGACAGTTAAGCAATCAGCCCCAGCATTTT
CASSLEGQLSNQPQHF
>TRBJ1-5|once|.|TRBV7-3
TGTGCCAGCAGTACGGATCCTCTAGCAGGACAGCCCCAGCATTTT
CASSTDPLAGQPQHF